What follows is one T cell receptor (beta chain) and its context. Its antigen is unidentified. This specimen comes from a study of cytomegalovirus exposure and HLA in healthy donors. The CDR3 is 17 residues long. Study results and limitations: The study had only CMV serostatus as immune exposure information.

The PCR ran on 60 Vbeta and 13 Jbeta primers. TCRdb's copy holds only in-frame clones and misses some; the assay was immunoSEQ multiplex PCR. Of roughly 190,000 clones in the sample, 80% were seen once. This sequence originates from a man aged 40-49 years in good health and CMV-seropositive. The chain uses TRBV21-1 and TRBJ2-7; TRBD2 reflects the table's D call only, with no check against the DNA. TRBV21-1 is a pseudogene locus. Material for sequencing was PBMCs. The CDR3 loop is CASSNLAGGFSSYEQYF. CDR3 nucleotide sequence: TGTGCCAGCAGCAACCTAGCGGGGGGTTTTAGCTCCTACGAGCAGTACTTC.